The entry below gives a single T cell receptor (beta chain) sequence along with its context. Its antigen is unknown. This specimen belongs to a study of blood T cells in healthy people across ages. Study-wide findings and caveats: Per million T cells, TCR beta diversity dropped about linearly as age rose.

This CDR3 spans 11 amino acids. The germline V gene has CDR1 SQVTM and CDR2 ANQGSEA. V dropped 3 bases and J dropped 1 base, with 3 bases sitting between them. Alongside a J-beta primer mix, a sample-barcoded 5' primer served in a second PCR lasting roughly 7 to 11 cycles. Via MiXCR, TCRdb re-called the 5' RACE reads, giving one row per CDR3 protein. The repertoire holds nearly 1 million distinct CDR3 sequences, with roughly half as singletons. Isolation recovered at least 6 million PBMCs from every sample. This clonotype was obtained from a woman aged 55-69 years in good health. The genes are TRBV29-1 and TRBJ1-1; D gene ambiguous. Sequenced material: blood. CDR3 loop: CSVDRNTEAFF. The CDR3 coding sequence is TGCAGCGTTGATCGGAACACTGAAGCTTTCTTT.